The 24 T cell receptor beta chains below all came from one sample that was sequenced in a study of blood T cell repertoires in COVID-19 (TCRdb year 2020). Receptor amplification or capture employed the immunoSEQ multiplex PCR assay. In its TCRdb copy, this immuneACCESS table keeps in-frame sequences only and misses some clones. Where compared with another copy, unresolved V genes explain less than half of these, and the others have no known cause. The sample contains fewer than 150,000 clones, about 87% of them found a single time. The ten largest clones take up roughly 28% of the sample. The sample was peripheral blood. The receptors stem from a human donor in a cohort sampled during active COVID-19.

The CDR3 here is CASTGQGLPNQPQHF. The CDR3 DNA is TGTGCCAGCACCGGCCAGGGGCTTCCCAATCAGCCCCAGCATTTT. The V call is TRBV2, the J call TRBJ1-5; D may be TRBD1 (6 bases). V gave up 7 bases and J gave up 3 bases, with 16 bases separating them. This CDR3 contains 15 residues. Germline V lookup: CDR1 SNHLY, CDR2 FYNNEI.

J is TRBJ1-1 and V is TRBV19; D unresolved. This CDR3 contains 15 residues. CDR1 is LNHDA, CDR2 SQIVND, per germline (reference sequence). V gave up 3 bases and J gave up 0 bases, with 11 bases separating them. Here the CDR3 DNA reads TGTGCCAGTAGTATCGCTAACAGCCTGAACACTGAAGCTTTCTTT. Its translation is CASSIANSLNTEAFF.

The gene calls are TRBV4-1 and TRBJ1-6; D not certain. The CDR3 length is 15 residues. The V gene lost 1 base and the J gene lost 0 bases, with 4 bases spanning the gap. Looked up from germline, CDR1 is MGHRA and CDR2 is YSYEKL. CDR3 DNA sequence: TGCGCCAGCAGCCAAGCCAGCTCCTATAATTCACCCCTCCACTTT. Translation: CASSQASSYNSPLHF.

The gene calls are TRBV15 and TRBJ2-7; 10 bases fit TRBD1. The CDR3 is 17 amino acids. Looked up from germline, CDR1 is LNHNV and CDR2 is YYDKDF (reference sequence). The V segment lost 5 bases and the J segment 0 bases; nucleotides outside the gene matches: 10. The CDR3 is CATSGEDRGRISYEQYF. For the CDR3, the DNA is TGTGCCACCAGCGGGGAAGACAGGGGGCGAATCTCCTACGAGCAGTACTTC.

This chain joins TRBV19 and TRBJ2-3; possibly TRBD1 for D (6 bases). Trimming removed 4 bases at V and 0 bases at J, with 11 bases between. CDR1 and CDR2 (germline): LNHDA, SQIVND (reference sequence). The CDR3 is 15 amino acids. The CDR3 here is CASSTWTASTDTQYF. CDR3 nucleotide sequence: TGTGCCAGTAGTACCTGGACAGCTAGCACAGATACGCAGTATTTT. Full variable domain (outside the CDR3, taken from reference TRBV19 and TRBJ2-3): DGGITQSPKYLFRKEGQNVTLSCEQNLNHDAMYWYRQDPGQGLRLIYYSQIVNDFQKGDIAEGYSVSREKKESFPLTVTSAQKNPTAFYLCASSTWTASTDTQYFGPGTRLTVL.

V gene TRBV29-1 combines with J gene TRBJ1-2; 10 bases agree with TRBD1. This CDR3 has 12 residues. CDR1 is SQVTM, CDR2 ANQGSEA, per germline. V gave up 4 bases and J gave up 8 bases; unmatched junction bases: 4. The CDR3 loop is CSVVRTGGGYTF. The CDR3 DNA sequence: TGCAGCGTTGTTAGGACAGGGGGAGGCTACACCTTC.

The chain employs TRBV4-1 and TRBJ2-7, with 10 bases identical to TRBD2. This CDR3 is 16 amino acids long. Germline assignment: CDR1 MGHRA and CDR2 YSYEKL. V lost 1 base to trimming and J lost 2 bases; unmatched junction nucleotides: 5. The CDR3 loop is CASSQGDLAGAYEQYF. CDR3 bases: TGCGCCAGCAGCCAAGGGGACCTAGCGGGGGCCTACGAGCAGTACTTC.

The chain is built from TRBV29-1 and TRBJ1-2; 10 positions agree with TRBD1. Looked up from germline, CDR1 is SQVTM and CDR2 is ANQGSEA. V lost 4 bases to trimming and J lost 8 bases; unmatched junction nucleotides: 10. The CDR3 has 14 amino acids. In nucleotides, the CDR3 is TGCAGCGTTGGGACAGGGGGGAATTCGAGGGGCTACACCTTC. The encoded protein is CSVGTGGNSRGYTF.

This rearrangement joins TRBV27 to TRBJ2-7; D remains ambiguous. The V and J ends lost 1 base and 4 bases respectively, with 14 bases between them. Looked up from germline, CDR1 is MNHEY and CDR2 is SMNVEV (reference sequence). CDR3 length: 15 residues. The DNA for the CDR3 is TGTGCCAGCAGTTTATACTTCCCGGGTGAATACGAGCAGTACTTC. Its translation is CASSLYFPGEYEQYF.

The CDR3 nucleotides read TGTGCCAGCAGTGGAACGTTGACTAGCGTTACGCAGTATTTT. This sequence encodes CASSGTLTSVTQYF. The chain has TRBV6-2 or TRBV6-3 and TRBJ2-3; 8 bases map to TRBD2. Germline assignment: CDR1 MNHEY and CDR2 SVGEGT. CDR3 size: 14 residues. V was clipped by 5 bases and J by 8 bases; unmatched bases: 9.

For this clone: An end of the junction differs from the germline gene, which may be a read error. The J gene is TRBJ2-3, the V gene TRBV12-3 or TRBV12-4; D is possibly TRBD2 (5 bases). The CDR3 loop spans 13 amino acids. CDR3 protein: CASSFPSTDTQYF. CDR3 coding DNA: TGTGCCAGCAGTTTTCCTAGCACGGATACGCAGTATTTT.

Details on this clone: Sequence at one end of the junction differs from germline and may be a read error. The chain combines TRBV29-1 with TRBJ1-1, with 8 bases identical to TRBD1. The CDR3 extends over 10 amino acids. The germline V gene has CDR1 SQVTM and CDR2 ANQGSEA. DNA of the CDR3: TGCAGCGTCCGTCAGGGGGCCAGGCTCTTT. Translation: CSVRQGARLF.

The chain joins TRBV27 to TRBJ2-5; maybe TRBD2 (7 bases). Deletions cut 5 bases from V and 7 bases from J, with 20 bases between. CDR1 and CDR2 from the germline V gene are MNHEY and SMNVEV (reference sequence). This CDR3 has 15 amino acids. CDR3 DNA: TGTGCCAGCAGTCTCCAAGGAGGGGGGGCGGGGACCCAGTACTTC. This gives the protein CASSLQGGGAGTQYF.

This chain uses TRBV6-1 with TRBJ1-1; possibly TRBD1 for D (6 bases). V lost 7 bases to trimming and J lost 4 bases, with 16 bases between them. Germline V gene data show CDR1 as MNHNS and CDR2 as SASEGT. The CDR3 loop spans 14 amino acids. Here the CDR3 reads CASTRRGGSTEAFF. The DNA of the CDR3 is TGTGCCAGCACCCGCAGGGGAGGGAGCACTGAAGCTTTCTTT.

The chain joins TRBV7-8 to TRBJ1-5; D is possibly TRBD1 (5 bases). Germline assignment: CDR1 SGHVS and CDR2 FQNEAQ. The CDR3 totals 16 residues. Deletions cut 5 bases from V and 4 bases from J, with 18 bases between. CDR3 residues: CASSPNDRDYNQPQHF. Written as DNA, the CDR3 is TGTGCCAGCAGCCCCAACGACCGGGACTATAATCAGCCCCAGCATTTT.

The chain joins TRBV5-1 to TRBJ1-1; 8 bases line up with TRBD1. The CDR3 extends over 15 amino acids. V lost 1 base to trimming and J lost 6 bases; unmatched junction nucleotides: 8. Per the germline V gene, CDR1 is SGHRS and CDR2 is YFSETQ. DNA of the CDR3: TGCGCCAGCAGCTTGTCGGCGTTACAGGGGGCTGAAGCTTTCTTT. Its protein is CASSLSALQGAEAFF.

This chain's CDR3 is CASSGLTTTELYGYTF. CDR3 in DNA: TGTGCCAGCAGTGGCCTTACTACGACGGAACTCTATGGCTACACCTTC. The V call is TRBV6-1, the J call TRBJ1-2; D gene unclear. CDR1 MNHNS and CDR2 SASEGT come from the germline V gene. There are 16 residues in the CDR3. V was trimmed by 4 bases and J by 4 bases, leaving 19 bases between them.

DNA of the CDR3: TGTGCCAGTACTTTAACGGGGATGAGCACCGGGGAGCTGTTTTTT. Amino acid sequence: CASTLTGMSTGELFF. This chain uses TRBV19 with TRBJ2-2, with a possible D match to TRBD2 (5 bases). This CDR3 is 15 amino acids long. Trimming shortened V by 7 bases and J by 4 bases, and 16 bases separated the two germline ends. Germline CDR1 LNHDA, CDR2 SQIVND (reference sequence). The full variable domain, rest sourced from reference TRBV19 and TRBJ2-2, is DGGITQSPKYLFRKEGQNVTLSCEQNLNHDAMYWYRQDPGQGLRLIYYSQIVNDFQKGDIAEGYSVSREKKESFPLTVTSAQKNPTAFYLCASTLTGMSTGELFFGEGSRLTVL.

The J gene is TRBJ1-1, the V gene TRBV7-2, with TRBD1 identical over 10 bases. The V and J ends lost 4 bases and 3 bases, in that order; junction bases with no gene match: 2. This CDR3 has 14 amino acids. Germline CDR1 is SGHTA and CDR2 is FQGNSA. CDR3 residues: CASSSGQGDTEAFF. Written as DNA, the CDR3 is TGTGCCAGCAGCTCAGGACAGGGGGACACTGAAGCTTTCTTT.

The rearrangement joins TRBV7-9 to TRBJ1-1; D is unclear. Per germline, CDR1 SEHNR and CDR2 FQNEAQ (reference sequence). The V gene lost 5 bases and the J gene lost 10 bases, with 17 bases spanning the gap. The CDR3 sequence is 13 residues long. The chain's CDR3 is CASSLRAPLVAFF. CDR3 DNA: TGTGCCAGCAGCCTTCGAGCCCCGCTGGTAGCTTTCTTT.

The chain recombines TRBV10-1 with TRBJ2-1; 15 bases align to TRBD2. CDR1 WNHNN and CDR2 SYGVQD come from the germline V gene (reference sequence). There are 19 residues in the CDR3. The V gene end was trimmed by 7 bases and the J gene end by 0 bases; junction bases not matched to a gene: 10. The CDR3 bases are TGCGCCAGCACGAAGGCCGGGACTAGCGGGGGGAGCTCCTACAATGAGCAGTTCTTC. Translated: CASTKAGTSGGSSYNEQFF.

This clone was found a few times. This rearrangement joins TRBV19 to TRBJ1-6; 9 nucleotides match TRBD1. V lost 3 bases and J lost 10; bases outside the gene matches: 7. CDR3 length equals 15 residues. CDR1 is LNHDA and CDR2 is SQIVND in the germline V gene (reference sequence). The CDR3 is CASSIRTGALSPLHF. Written as DNA, the CDR3 is TGTGCCAGTAGTATTCGGACAGGGGCACTCTCACCCCTCCACTTT.

The gene calls are TRBV7-3 and TRBJ2-1, with D perhaps TRBD1 (6 bases). This CDR3 comprises 15 residues. CDR1 and CDR2 (germline): SGHTA, FQGTGA. The germline V and J ends were trimmed by 3 bases and 7 bases, with 16 bases remaining between them. The CDR3: CASSFGIAQGNEQFF. Written as DNA, the CDR3 is TGTGCCAGCAGCTTCGGGATCGCCCAGGGGAATGAGCAGTTCTTC.

This chain connects TRBV6-2 or TRBV6-3 to TRBJ2-2; D gene ambiguous. This CDR3 region has 14 residues. From germline, CDR1 is MNHEY and CDR2 SVGEGT. V was clipped by 6 bases and J by 6 bases, with 14 bases between them. The CDR3 sequence is CASSQIRAPGELFF. For the CDR3, the DNA is TGTGCCAGCAGCCAGATACGAGCCCCCGGGGAGCTGTTTTTT.